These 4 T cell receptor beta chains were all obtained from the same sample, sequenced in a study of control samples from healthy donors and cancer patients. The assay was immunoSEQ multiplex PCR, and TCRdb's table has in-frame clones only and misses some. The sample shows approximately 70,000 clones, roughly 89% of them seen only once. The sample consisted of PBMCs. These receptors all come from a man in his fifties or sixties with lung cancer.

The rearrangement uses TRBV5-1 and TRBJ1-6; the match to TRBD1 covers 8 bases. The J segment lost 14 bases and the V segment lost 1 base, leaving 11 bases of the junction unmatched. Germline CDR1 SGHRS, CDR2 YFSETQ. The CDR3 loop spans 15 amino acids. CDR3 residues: CASSLSQRTGSTLHF. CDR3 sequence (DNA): TGCGCCAGCAGCTTGTCCCAACGGACAGGGAGCACCCTCCACTTT.

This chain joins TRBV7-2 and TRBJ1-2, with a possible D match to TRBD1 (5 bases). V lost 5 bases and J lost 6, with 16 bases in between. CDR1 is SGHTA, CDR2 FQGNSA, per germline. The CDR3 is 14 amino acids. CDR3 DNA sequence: TGTGCCAGCAGCCGCAGAGGGGAGTGGAATGGCTACACCTTC. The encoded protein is CASSRRGEWNGYTF.

The CDR3 sequence: CASTRNREEKLFF. The CDR3 bases are TGTGCCAGCACCAGAAACAGGGAGGAAAAACTGTTTTTT. The J gene is TRBJ1-4, the V gene TRBV6-6; the D gene is possibly TRBD1 (6 bases). With 7 bases removed from V and 8 bases from J, the gap between germline ends came to 14 bases. The germline CDR1 and CDR2 sequences are MNHNY and SVGAGI (reference sequence). The CDR3 is 13 residues long.

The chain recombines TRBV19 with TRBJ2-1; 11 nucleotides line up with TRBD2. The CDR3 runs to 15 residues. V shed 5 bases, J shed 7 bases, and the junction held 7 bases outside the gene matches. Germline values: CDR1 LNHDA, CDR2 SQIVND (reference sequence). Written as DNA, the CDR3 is TGTGCCAGTAGTGTCACTAGCGGGGGTGGGAATGAGCAGTTCTTC. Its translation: CASSVTSGGGNEQFF. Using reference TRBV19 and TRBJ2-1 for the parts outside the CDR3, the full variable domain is DGGITQSPKYLFRKEGQNVTLSCEQNLNHDAMYWYRQDPGQGLRLIYYSQIVNDFQKGDIAEGYSVSREKKESFPLTVTSAQKNPTAFYLCASSVTSGGGNEQFFGPGTRLTVL.